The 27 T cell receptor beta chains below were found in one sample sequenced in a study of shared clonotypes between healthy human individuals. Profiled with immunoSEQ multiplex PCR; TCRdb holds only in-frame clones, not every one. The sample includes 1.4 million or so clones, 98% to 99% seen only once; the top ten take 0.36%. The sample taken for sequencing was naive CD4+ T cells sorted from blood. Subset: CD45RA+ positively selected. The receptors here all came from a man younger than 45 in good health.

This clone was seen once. In nucleotides, the CDR3 is TGTGCCAGCAGTGAGTTACTAGCGGGAGCCTACGAGCAGTACTTC. Its translation: CASSELLAGAYEQYF. V usage is TRBV6-1 and J usage is TRBJ2-7; 11 bases agree with TRBD2. Trimming removed 3 bases from V and 2 bases from J; junction bases left unmatched: 3. The CDR3 has 15 residues. CDR1 and CDR2 (germline): MNHNS, SASEGT.

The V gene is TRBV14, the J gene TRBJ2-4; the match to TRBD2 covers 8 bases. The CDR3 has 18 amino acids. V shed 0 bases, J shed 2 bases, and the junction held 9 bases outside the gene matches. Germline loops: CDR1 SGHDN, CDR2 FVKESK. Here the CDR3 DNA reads TGTGCCAGCAGCCAAGATCAGGTCACTAGCGGAACCAAAAACATTCAGTACTTC. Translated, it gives CASSQDQVTSGTKNIQYF.

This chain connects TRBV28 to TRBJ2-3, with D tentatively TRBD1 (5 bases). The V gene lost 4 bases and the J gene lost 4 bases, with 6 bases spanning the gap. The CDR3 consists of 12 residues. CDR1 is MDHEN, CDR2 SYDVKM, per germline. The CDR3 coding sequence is TGTGCCAGCAGTTCAGGGCCAGATACGCAGTATTTT. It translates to CASSSGPDTQYF.

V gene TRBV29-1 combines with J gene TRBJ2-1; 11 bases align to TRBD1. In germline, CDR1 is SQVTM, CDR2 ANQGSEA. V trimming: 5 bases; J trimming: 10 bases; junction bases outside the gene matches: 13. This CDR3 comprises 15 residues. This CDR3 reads CSVSPLGQGELEQFF. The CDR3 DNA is TGCAGCGTTTCTCCCCTGGGACAGGGGGAATTAGAGCAGTTCTTC.

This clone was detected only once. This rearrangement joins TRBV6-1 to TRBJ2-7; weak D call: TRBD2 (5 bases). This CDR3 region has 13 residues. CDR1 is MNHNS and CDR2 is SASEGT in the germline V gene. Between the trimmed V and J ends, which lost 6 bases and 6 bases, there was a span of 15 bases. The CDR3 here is CASRETVGSEQYF. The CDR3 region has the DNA TGTGCCAGCAGAGAAACAGTTGGGAGCGAGCAGTACTTC.

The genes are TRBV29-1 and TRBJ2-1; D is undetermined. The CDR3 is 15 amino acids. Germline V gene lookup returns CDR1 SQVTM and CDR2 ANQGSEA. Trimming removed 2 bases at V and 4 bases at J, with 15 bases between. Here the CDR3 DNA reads TGCAGCGTTGAACGGGCGGAAAGACCGTACAATGAGCAGTTCTTC. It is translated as CSVERAERPYNEQFF.

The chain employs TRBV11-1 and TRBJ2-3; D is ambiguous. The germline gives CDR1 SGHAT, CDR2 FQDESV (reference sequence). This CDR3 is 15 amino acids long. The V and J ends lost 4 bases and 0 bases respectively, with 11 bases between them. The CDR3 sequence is CASSSMDRSTDTQYF. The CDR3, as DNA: TGTGCCAGCAGCTCGATGGATCGCAGCACAGATACGCAGTATTTT.

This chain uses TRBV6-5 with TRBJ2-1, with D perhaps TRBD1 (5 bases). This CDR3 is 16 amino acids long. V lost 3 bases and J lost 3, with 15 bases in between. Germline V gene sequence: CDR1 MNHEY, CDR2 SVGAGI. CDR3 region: CASSYTGPFGYNEQFF. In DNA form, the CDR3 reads TGTGCCAGCAGTTATACAGGCCCCTTCGGCTACAATGAGCAGTTCTTC.

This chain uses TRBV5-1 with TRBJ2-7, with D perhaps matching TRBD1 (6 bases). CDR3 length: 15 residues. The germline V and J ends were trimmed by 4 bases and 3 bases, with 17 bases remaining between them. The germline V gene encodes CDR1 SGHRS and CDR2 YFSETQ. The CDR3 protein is CASSLITGHNYEQYF. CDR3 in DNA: TGCGCCAGCAGCCTAATTACGGGACACAACTACGAGCAGTACTTC.

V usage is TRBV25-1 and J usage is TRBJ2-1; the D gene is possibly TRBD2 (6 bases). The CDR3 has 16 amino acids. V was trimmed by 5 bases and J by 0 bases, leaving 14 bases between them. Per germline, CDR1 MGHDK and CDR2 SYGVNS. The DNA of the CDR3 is TGTGCCAGCAGTCCGACGGAGGGGAGCTCCTACAATGAGCAGTTCTTC. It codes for CASSPTEGSSYNEQFF. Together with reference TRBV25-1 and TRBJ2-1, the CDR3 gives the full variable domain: EADIYQTPRYLVIGTGKKITLECSQTMGHDKMYWYQQDPGMELHLIHYSYGVNSTEKGDLSSESTVSRIRTEHFPLTLESARPSHTSQYLCASSPTEGSSYNEQFFGPGTRLTVL.

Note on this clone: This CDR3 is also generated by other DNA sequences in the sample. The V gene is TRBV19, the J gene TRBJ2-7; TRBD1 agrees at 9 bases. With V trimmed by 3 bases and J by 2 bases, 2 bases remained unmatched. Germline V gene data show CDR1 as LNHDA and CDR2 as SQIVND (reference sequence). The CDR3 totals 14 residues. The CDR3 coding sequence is TGTGCCAGTAGTATCCGGGACAGGGCCTACGAGCAGTACTTC. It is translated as CASSIRDRAYEQYF.

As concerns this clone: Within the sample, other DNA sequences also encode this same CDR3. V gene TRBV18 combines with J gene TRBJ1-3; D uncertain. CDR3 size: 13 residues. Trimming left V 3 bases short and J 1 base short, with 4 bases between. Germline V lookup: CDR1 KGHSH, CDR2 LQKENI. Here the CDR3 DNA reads TGTGCCAGCTCACCTACATCTGGAAACACCATATATTTT. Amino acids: CASSPTSGNTIYF.

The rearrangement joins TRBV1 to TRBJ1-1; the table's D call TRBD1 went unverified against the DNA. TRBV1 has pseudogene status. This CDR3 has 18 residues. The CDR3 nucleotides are TGCACCAGCAGCCAAGTACCAGACAGGAAGGAGGCGAACACTGAAGCTTTCTTT. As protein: CTSSQVPDRKEANTEAFF.

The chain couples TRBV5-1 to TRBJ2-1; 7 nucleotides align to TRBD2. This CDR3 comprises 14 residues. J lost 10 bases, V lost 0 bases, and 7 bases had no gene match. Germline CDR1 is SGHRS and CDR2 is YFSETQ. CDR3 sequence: CASSLGGRAKEQFF. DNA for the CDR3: TGCGCCAGCAGCTTGGGTGGGAGGGCCAAGGAGCAGTTCTTC.

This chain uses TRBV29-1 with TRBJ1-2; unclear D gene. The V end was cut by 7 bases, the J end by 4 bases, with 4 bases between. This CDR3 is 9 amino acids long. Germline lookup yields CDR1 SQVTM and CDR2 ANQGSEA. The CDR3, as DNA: TGCAGCGCCAGCTATGGCTACACCTTC. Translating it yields CSASYGYTF.

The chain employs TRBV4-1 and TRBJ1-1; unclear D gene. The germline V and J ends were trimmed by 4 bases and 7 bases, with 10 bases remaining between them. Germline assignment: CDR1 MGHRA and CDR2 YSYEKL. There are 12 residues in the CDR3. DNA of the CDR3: TGCGCCAGCAGCCGGGGAACGGGTGAAGCTTTCTTT. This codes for CASSRGTGEAFF.

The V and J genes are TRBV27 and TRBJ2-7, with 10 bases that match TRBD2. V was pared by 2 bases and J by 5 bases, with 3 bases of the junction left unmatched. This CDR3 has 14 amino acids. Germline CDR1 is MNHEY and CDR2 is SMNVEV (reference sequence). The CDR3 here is CASSLLAGVNEQYF. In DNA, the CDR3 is TGTGCCAGCAGTTTACTAGCGGGAGTAAACGAGCAGTACTTC.

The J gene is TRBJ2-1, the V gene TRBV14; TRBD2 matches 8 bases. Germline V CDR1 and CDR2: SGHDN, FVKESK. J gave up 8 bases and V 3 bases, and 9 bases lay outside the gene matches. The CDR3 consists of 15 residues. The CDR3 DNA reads TGTGCCAGCAGCCACGGGACTAGTGTATTCTATGAGCAGTTCTTC. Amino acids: CASSHGTSVFYEQFF. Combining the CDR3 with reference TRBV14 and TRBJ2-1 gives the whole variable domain EAGVTQFPSHSVIEKGQTVTLRCDPISGHDNLYWYRRVMGKEIKFLLHFVKESKQDESGMPNNRFLAERTGGTYSTLKVQPAELEDSGVYFCASSHGTSVFYEQFFGPGTRLTVL.

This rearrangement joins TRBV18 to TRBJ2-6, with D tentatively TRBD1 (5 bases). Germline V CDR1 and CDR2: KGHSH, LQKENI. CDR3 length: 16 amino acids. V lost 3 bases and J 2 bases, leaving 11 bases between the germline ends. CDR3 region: CASSPVQGAGANVLTF. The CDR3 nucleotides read TGTGCCAGCTCACCTGTTCAGGGTGCTGGGGCCAACGTCCTGACTTTC. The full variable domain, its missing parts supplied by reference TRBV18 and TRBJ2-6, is NAGVMQNPRHLVRRRGQEARLRCSPMKGHSHVYWYRQLPEEGLKFMVYLQKENIIDESGMPKERFSAEFPKEGPSILRIQQVVRGDSAAYFCASSPVQGAGANVLTFGAGSRLTVL.

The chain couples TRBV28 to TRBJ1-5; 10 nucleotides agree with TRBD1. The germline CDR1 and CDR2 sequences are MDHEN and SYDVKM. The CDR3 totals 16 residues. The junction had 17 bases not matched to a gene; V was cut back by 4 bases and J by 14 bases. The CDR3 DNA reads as TGTGCCAGCAGTTCAATATGGGGACAGGGGAGATCACGAGAGCATTTT. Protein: CASSSIWGQGRSREHF.

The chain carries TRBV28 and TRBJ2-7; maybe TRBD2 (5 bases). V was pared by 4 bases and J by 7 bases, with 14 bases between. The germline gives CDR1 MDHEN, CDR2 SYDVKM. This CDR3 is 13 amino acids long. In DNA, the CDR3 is TGTGCCAGCAGTTCGGACTTACCGGGTGAGCAGTACTTC. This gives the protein CASSSDLPGEQYF.

The CDR3 coding sequence is TGCGCCAGCAGCCCCCGGGACAGGGGACTCACCGGGGAGCTGTTTTTT. Encoded protein: CASSPRDRGLTGELFF. The J gene is TRBJ2-2, the V gene TRBV4-1; 10 bases align to TRBD1. Germline values: CDR1 MGHRA, CDR2 YSYEKL. J was trimmed by 4 bases and V by 4 bases; bases with no gene match: 6. The CDR3 runs to 16 residues.

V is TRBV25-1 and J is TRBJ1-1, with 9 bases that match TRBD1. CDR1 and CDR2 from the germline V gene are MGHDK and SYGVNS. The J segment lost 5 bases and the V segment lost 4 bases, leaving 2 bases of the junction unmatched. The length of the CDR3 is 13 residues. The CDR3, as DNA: TGTGCCAGCAGTGCGACAGGGGGGACTGAAGCTTTCTTT. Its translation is CASSATGGTEAFF. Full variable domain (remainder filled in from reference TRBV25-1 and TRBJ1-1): EADIYQTPRYLVIGTGKKITLECSQTMGHDKMYWYQQDPGMELHLIHYSYGVNSTEKGDLSSESTVSRIRTEHFPLTLESARPSHTSQYLCASSATGGTEAFFGQGTRLTVV.

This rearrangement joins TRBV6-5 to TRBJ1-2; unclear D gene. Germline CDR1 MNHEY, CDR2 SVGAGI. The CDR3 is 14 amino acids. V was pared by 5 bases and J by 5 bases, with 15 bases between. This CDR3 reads CASSTASPRYGYTF. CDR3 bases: TGTGCCAGCAGTACAGCGAGCCCCAGATATGGCTACACCTTC.

CDR3 nucleotides: TGCGCCAGCAGCCAATCCCAGGGCACTGAAGCTTTCTTT. Translation: CASSQSQGTEAFF. This chain joins TRBV4-3 and TRBJ1-1; a possible D gene is TRBD1 (5 bases). Trimming removed 2 bases from V and 4 bases from J, with 8 bases in between. Germline V lookup: CDR1 LGHNA, CDR2 YSLEER. The CDR3 covers 13 residues.

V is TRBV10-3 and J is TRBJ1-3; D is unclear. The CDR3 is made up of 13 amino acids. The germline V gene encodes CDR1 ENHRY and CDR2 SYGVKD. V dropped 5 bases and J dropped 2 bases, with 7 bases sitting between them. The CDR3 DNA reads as TGTGCCATCAGTTCCGGGGCTGGAAACACCATATATTTT. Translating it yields CAISSGAGNTIYF.

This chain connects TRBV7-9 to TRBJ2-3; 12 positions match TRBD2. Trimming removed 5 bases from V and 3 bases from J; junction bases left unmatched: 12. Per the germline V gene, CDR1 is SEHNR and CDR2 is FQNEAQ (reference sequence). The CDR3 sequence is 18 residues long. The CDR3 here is CASSPWGASGRATDTQYF. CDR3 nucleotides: TGTGCCAGCAGCCCATGGGGGGCTAGCGGGAGGGCAACAGATACGCAGTATTTT.